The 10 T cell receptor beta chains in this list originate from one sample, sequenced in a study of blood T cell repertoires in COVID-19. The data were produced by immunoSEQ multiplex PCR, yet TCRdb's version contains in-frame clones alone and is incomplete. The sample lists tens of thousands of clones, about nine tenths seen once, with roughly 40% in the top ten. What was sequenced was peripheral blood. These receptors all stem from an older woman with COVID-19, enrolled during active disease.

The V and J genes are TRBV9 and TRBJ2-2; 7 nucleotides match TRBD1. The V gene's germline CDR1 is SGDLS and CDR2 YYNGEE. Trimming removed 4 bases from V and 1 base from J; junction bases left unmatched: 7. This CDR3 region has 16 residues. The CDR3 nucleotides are TGTGCCAGCAGCATTACGGGACAGCTGAACACCGGGGAGCTGTTTTTT. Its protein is CASSITGQLNTGELFF.

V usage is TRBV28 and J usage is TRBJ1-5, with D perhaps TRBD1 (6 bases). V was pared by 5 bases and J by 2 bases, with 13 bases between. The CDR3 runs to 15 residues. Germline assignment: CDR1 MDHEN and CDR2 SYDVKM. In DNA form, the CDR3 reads TGTGCCAGCAGTCCCTCGGGGGGCCGCAATCAGCCCCAGCATTTT. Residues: CASSPSGGRNQPQHF.

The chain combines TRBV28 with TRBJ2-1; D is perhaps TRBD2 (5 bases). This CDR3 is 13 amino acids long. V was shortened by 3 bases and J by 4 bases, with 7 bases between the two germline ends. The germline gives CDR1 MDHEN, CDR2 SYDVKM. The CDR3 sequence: CASSFGGYNEQFF. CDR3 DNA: TGTGCCAGCAGTTTCGGCGGGTACAATGAGCAGTTCTTC.

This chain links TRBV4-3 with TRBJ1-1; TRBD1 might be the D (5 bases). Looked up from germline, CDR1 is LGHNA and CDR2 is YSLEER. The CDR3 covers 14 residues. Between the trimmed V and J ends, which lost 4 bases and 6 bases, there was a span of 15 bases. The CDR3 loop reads CASSRSQGSAEAFF. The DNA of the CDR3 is TGCGCCAGCAGCCGGTCGCAGGGTTCGGCTGAAGCTTTCTTT.

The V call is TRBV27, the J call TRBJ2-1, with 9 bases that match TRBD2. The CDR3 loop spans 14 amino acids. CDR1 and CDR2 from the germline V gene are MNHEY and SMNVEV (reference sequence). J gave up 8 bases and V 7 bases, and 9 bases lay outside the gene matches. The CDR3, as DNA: TGTGCCAGCAAGAAGGCTAGCGGGACCGATGAGCAGTTCTTC. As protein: CASKKASGTDEQFF.

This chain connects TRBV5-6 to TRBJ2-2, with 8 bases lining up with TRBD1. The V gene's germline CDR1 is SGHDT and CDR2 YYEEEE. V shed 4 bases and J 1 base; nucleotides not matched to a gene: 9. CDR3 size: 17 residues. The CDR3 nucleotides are TGTGCCAGCAGCACCTCAGGGGGCAGGCGGAACACCGGGGAGCTGTTTTTT. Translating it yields CASSTSGGRRNTGELFF.

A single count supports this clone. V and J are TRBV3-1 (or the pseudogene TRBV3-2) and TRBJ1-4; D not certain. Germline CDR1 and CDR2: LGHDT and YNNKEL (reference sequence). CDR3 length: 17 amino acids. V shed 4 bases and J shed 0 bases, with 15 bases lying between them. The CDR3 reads CASSPQAWLPTNEKLFF. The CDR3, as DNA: TGTGCCAGCAGCCCGCAAGCGTGGCTTCCAACTAATGAAAAACTGTTTTTT.

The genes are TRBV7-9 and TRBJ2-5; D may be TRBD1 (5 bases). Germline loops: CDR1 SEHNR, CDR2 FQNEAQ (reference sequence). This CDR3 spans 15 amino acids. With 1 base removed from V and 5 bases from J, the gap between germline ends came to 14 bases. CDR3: CASSLDGWGKETQYF. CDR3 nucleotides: TGTGCCAGCAGCTTAGATGGTTGGGGCAAGGAGACCCAGTACTTC.

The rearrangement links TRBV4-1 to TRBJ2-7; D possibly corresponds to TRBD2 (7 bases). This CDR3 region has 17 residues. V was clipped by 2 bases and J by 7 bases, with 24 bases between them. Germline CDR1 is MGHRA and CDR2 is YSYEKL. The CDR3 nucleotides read TGCGCCAGCAGCCAATTCGCTTATCCGGGGGGCCTAGGGGAGCAGTACTTC. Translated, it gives CASSQFAYPGGLGEQYF.

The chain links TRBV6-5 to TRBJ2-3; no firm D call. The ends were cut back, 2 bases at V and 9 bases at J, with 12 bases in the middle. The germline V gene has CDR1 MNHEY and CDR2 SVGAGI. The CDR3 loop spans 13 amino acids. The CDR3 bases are TGTGCCAGCAGTTACGAGAACGGAGTCACGCAGTATTTT. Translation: CASSYENGVTQYF.